This TCR beta chain was sequenced in a study of blood T cell repertoires in COVID-19. The CDR3 loop spans 14 amino acids. The method was immunoSEQ multiplex PCR; TCRdb's version includes in-frame clones alone and lacks a portion of them. The table has about 190,000 clones, 88% seen once. This sequence joins TRBV21-1 and TRBJ1-5; TRBD1 was called by the table and not checked on the DNA. TRBV21-1 is given as a pseudogene. The receptor's source is a man younger than 35 with active or convalescent COVID-19. Sequencing was performed on peripheral blood. In nucleotides, the CDR3 is TGTGCCAGCAGCAAAGGACAGGGCAATCAGCCCCAGCATTTT. Translated, it gives CASSKGQGNQPQHF.